This is a list of T cell receptor beta chains from one sample in a study of CD4 and CD8 cells across lung adenocarcinoma regions. A single record per CDR3 protein comes from TCRdb applying MiXCR to the PCR reads. The data contain around 19,000 distinct CDR3 sequences, about 54% of them seen just once; the ten biggest clones take up around 28%. Sequencing was done on a sample of CD8+ T cells from the center of a lung tumor. The source is a female donor with lung adenocarcinoma. The CD4 and CD8 labels of this study may be unreliable. CDR3s include the opening cysteine and the closing phenylalanine or tryptophan. A D gene is named only where the DNA matches it firmly. The size entry is marked missing in some rows and otherwise reads once, few, many or a size class.

cdr3_length,d_call,j_call,clone_size,v_call,cdr3_aa,cdr3_nt
17,NA,TRBJ2-5,NA,TRBV10-1,CASSEGDGGGESDTQYF,TGCGCCAGCAGTGAGGGCGACGGGGGCGGTGAATCAGATACGCAGTACTTC
14,TRBD1,TRBJ2-7,NA,TRBV30,CAWMRQGATYEQYF,TGTGCCTGGATGAGACAGGGGGCTACCTACGAGCAGTACTTC
17,TRBD2,TRBJ2-1,NA,TRBV11-1,CASSFVAGTSGGGEQFF,TGTGCCAGCAGCTTTGTAGCTGGGACTAGCGGAGGGGGGGAGCAGTTCTTC
14,NA,TRBJ2-7,NA,TRBV6-1,CASKYRVDLYEQYF,TGTGCCAGCAAGTACAGGGTAGATCTCTACGAGCAGTACTTC
12,NA,TRBJ2-3,NA,TRBV10-3,CASQGLGYTQYF,TGTGCCTCACAGGGCCTTGGTTATACGCAGTATTTT
15,TRBD2,TRBJ2-5,NA,TRBV7-2,CASSLDSGGYNEQYF,TGTGCCAGCAGCTTAGACAGCGGGGGGTACAATGAGCAGTACTTC
12,NA,TRBJ2-1,few,TRBV6-5,CASSYDSNEQFF,TGTGCCAGCAGTTACGACAGCAATGAGCAGTTCTTC
15,NA,TRBJ2-3,NA,TRBV6-4,CASSSRSGGTDTQYF,TGTGCCAGCAGCTCAAGGTCCGGGGGAACAGATACGCAGTATTTT
16,NA,TRBJ2-7,NA,TRBV7-2,CASAVGAGRDKETQYF,TGTGCCAGCGCGGTAGGAGCGGGGCGGGACAAAGAGACGCAGTACTTC
14,TRBD1,TRBJ2-4,NA,TRBV6-1,CAGLGRGQQDIQYF,TGTGCGGGGCTCGGCCGGGGACAGCAAGACATTCAGTACTTC
17,NA,TRBJ2-7,NA,TRBV6-5,CASSYPPGDLIHYEQYF,TGTGCCAGCAGTTACCCACCCGGGGACCTTATTCACTACGAGCAGTACTTC
14,TRBD2,TRBJ2-3,few,TRBV30,CAWSRGGDSDTQYF,TGTGCCTGGAGCCGGGGGGGGGATTCAGATACGCAGTATTTT
17,NA,TRBJ2-7,NA,TRBV7-2,CASSLVAGTPDFYEQYF,TGTGCCAGCAGCTTAGTCGCGGGCACACCCGATTTCTACGAGCAGTACTTC
12,NA,TRBJ2-3,NA,TRBV14,CASSQGRYTQYF,TGTGCCAGCAGCCAAGGGCGATATACGCAGTATTTT
14,NA,TRBJ2-4,NA,TRBV10-1,CASKGRRAKDTQYF,TGCGCCAGCAAGGGGCGGCGAGCCAAAGATACTCAGTACTTC
13,NA,TRBJ2-7,once,TRBV10-1,CASSGPEGGEQYF,TGCGCCAGCAGTGGACCGGAGGGGGGTGAGCAGTACTTC
17,TRBD1,TRBJ2-2,NA,TRBV7-7,CASSGGSGQGSTGTLYF,TGTGCTAGCAGCGGGGGATCGGGACAGGGGAGCACCGGGACGCTGTATTTT
13,TRBD1,TRBJ1-1,NA,TRBV29-1,CSVYRDRNTEAFF,TGCAGCGTGTACCGGGACAGAAACACTGAAGCTTTCTTT
13,NA,TRBJ2-4,NA,TRBV11-3,CARGLVVTNIQYF,TGTGCCAGGGGGCTGGTAGTGACAAACATTCAGTATTTC
19,NA,TRBJ2-3,few,TRBV9,CASSVSTQLTGSVTDTQYF,TGTGCCAGCAGCGTATCAACCCAGTTGACTGGGTCTGTTACAGATACGCAGTATTTT
14,TRBD2,TRBJ2-7,medium-sized,TRBV27,CASSFVAGGLEQYF,TGTGCCAGCAGTTTTGTAGCGGGAGGGCTCGAGCAGTACTTC
13,TRBD2,TRBJ2-3,NA,TRBV27,CASSRREGETQYF,TGTGCCAGCAGTCGCCGGGAGGGGGAGACGCAGTATTTC
15,NA,TRBJ2-5,NA,TRBV10-3,CGGGYRGADQDTQYF,TGTGGCGGGGGTTACCGGGGGGCTGACCAAGATACGCAGTATTTC
16,TRBD2,TRBJ2-4,NA,TRBV2,CASSERSSGGGGTQYF,TGTGCCAGCAGTGAAAGGTCTAGCGGGGGTGGAGGCACCCAGTACTTC
13,NA,TRBJ2-6,NA,TRBV25-1,CASSVPGANVLTF,TGTGCCAGCAGTGTACCTGGGGCCAACGTCCTGACTTTC
15,TRBD1,TRBJ1-1,few,TRBV10-3,CAIRPPGTGWTEAFF,TGTGCCATCAGACCTCCCGGGACAGGGTGGACTGAAGCTTTCTTT
15,NA,TRBJ2-3,NA,TRBV4-3,CASSQSVTTQYTQYF,TGCGCCAGCAGCCAAAGTGTGACTACCCAGTATACGCAGTATTTT
14,TRBD1,TRBJ1-2,NA,TRBV5-1,CASSRDRTIGGYTF,TGCGCCAGCAGCCGGGACAGGACGATCGGGGGCTACACCTTC
11,NA,TRBJ2-5,NA,TRBV6-1,CASKFYNEQYF,TGTGCCAGCAAATTTTACAATGAGCAGTACTTC
18,NA,TRBJ2-1,medium-sized,TRBV6-5,CASSYRGGGTWIRNEQFF,TGTGCCAGCAGTTACAGGGGTGGGGGCACCTGGATTCGTAATGAGCAGTTCTTC
14,NA,TRBJ2-1,many,TRBV27,CASSWVGGRNEQFF,TGTGCCAGCAGTTGGGTAGGGGGTAGAAATGAGCAGTTCTTC
14,TRBD2,TRBJ2-7,NA,TRBV27,CASSLLAGDYEQYF,TGTGCCAGCAGTTTGCTGGCGGGAGACTACGAGCAGTACTTC
16,TRBD2,TRBJ2-3,many,TRBV6-1,CASSPSGHPTTDTQYF,TGTGCCAGCAGTCCTAGCGGGCACCCAACCACAGATACGCAGTATTTT
14,NA,TRBJ1-3,NA,TRBV7-2,CASSPGAAGNTIYF,TGTGCCAGCAGCCCAGGGGCGGCTGGAAACACCATATATTTT
14,NA,TRBJ2-5,NA,TRBV10-2,CASSESGYQEAQYF,TGCGCCAGCAGTGAGAGTGGGTACCAAGAGGCCCAGTACTTC
16,NA,TRBJ2-3,NA,TRBV30,CAWSVQWGLLGDTQYF,TGTGCCTGGAGTGTACAGTGGGGCCTTCTAGGGGATACGCAGTATTTT
19,NA,TRBJ2-1,NA,TRBV7-3,CARSLTGGLSQEGWNEQFF,TGTGCCAGGAGCTTAACGGGCGGACTCTCGCAGGAGGGATGGAATGAGCAGTTCTTC
15,NA,TRBJ2-3,NA,TRBV27,CAGGLGVRVTDTQYF,TGTGCCGGGGGGCTCGGGGTCCGAGTCACAGATACCCAGTATTTC
12,NA,TRBJ2-5,medium-sized,TRBV28,CASSFFVETQYF,TGTGCCAGCAGTTTTTTCGTCGAGACCCAGTACTTC
16,NA,TRBJ2-3,NA,TRBV10-1,CASSESKGASYNTQFF,TGCGCCAGCAGTGAGTCTAAGGGTGCGAGCTACAATACGCAGTTTTTT
14,NA,TRBJ1-2,NA,TRBV6-1,CASRTFGVKPGYTF,TGTGCCAGCAGGACGTTCGGCGTTAAGCCTGGCTACACCTTC
15,TRBD1,TRBJ2-4,few,TRBV6-1,CASSVGQGAKDTQYF,TGTGCCAGCAGTGTGGGGCAGGGGGCCAAAGATACGCAGTACTTC
15,TRBD2,TRBJ2-3,NA,TRBV6-1,CASRPGGCAKDMQYF,TGTGCCAGCAGGCCGGGGGGGTGCGCCAAAGATATGCAGTATTTC
16,NA,TRBJ2-7,once,TRBV6-1,CASRGVGGGAPDTQYF,TGTGCCAGCAGGGGAGTCGGGGGCGGGGCCCCAGATACGCAGTACTTC
16,NA,TRBJ2-1,few,TRBV6-5,CASRTPFSAIHNEQFF,TGTGCCAGCAGGACCCCCTTTTCGGCGATCCACAATGAGCAGTTCTTC
14,NA,TRBJ2-7,NA,TRBV10-3,CAGSGGGGTDTQYF,TGTGCGGGGAGTGGGGGCGGTGGCACAGATACGCAGTACTTC
16,TRBD2,TRBJ2-7,many,TRBV6-5,CASSYPPGTRDYEQYF,TGTGCCAGCAGTTATCCCCCCGGGACTAGAGATTACGAGCAGTACTTC
15,NA,TRBJ2-4,NA,TRBV10-3,CGRVAGPGAKNTQYF,TGTGGCCGCGTTGCGGGGCCGGGAGCCAAAAACACGCAGTACTTC
16,NA,TRBJ2-4,NA,TRBV27,CASRKHGLRNQNIQYF,TGTGCCAGCAGAAAGCACGGGCTGCGCAACCAAAACATCCAGTACTTC